The TCR beta chain described here comes from a study of T cells after yellow fever vaccination. Study conclusions and caveats: Overall, a small share of clonotypes was seen in both CD4 and CD8 compartments. In post-booster samples, most primary-vaccination clones reappeared (approximately 97% CD4, around 87% CD8).

TCRdb re-derived calls from the 5' RACE reads in MiXCR, one entry per CDR3 protein. The data show 25,000 to 30,000 distinct CDR3 sequences, roughly 4.7% seen once. The germline V gene encodes CDR1 KGHSH and CDR2 LQKENI. The CDR3 is 16 amino acids. V was cut by 1 base and J by 2 bases, with 11 bases left in between. The chain links TRBV18 to TRBJ2-2; D might be TRBD2 (5 bases). This receptor was obtained from a man younger than 30 who received the YFV17D yellow fever vaccine. The sequencing here drew on PBMCs, either bulk or a sorted T-cell subset (CD4+, CD8+, memory, or dextramer-sorted; not recorded which), taken on the day of the yellow fever booster vaccination. CDR3: CASSPRAAANTGELFF. For the CDR3, the DNA is TGTGCCAGCTCACCACGGGCAGCGGCTAACACCGGGGAGCTGTTTTTT. Together with reference TRBV18 and TRBJ2-2, the CDR3 gives the full variable domain: NAGVMQNPRHLVRRRGQEARLRCSPMKGHSHVYWYRQLPEEGLKFMVYLQKENIIDESGMPKERFSAEFPKEGPSILRIQQVVRGDSAAYFCASSPRAAANTGELFFGEGSRLTVL.